One and the same sample provided the 26 T cell receptor beta chains below, sequenced in a study of blood T cell repertoires in COVID-19. TCRdb's table, derived via immunoSEQ multiplex PCR, lists solely in-frame clones and lacks some. The sample records around 180,000 clones, around 80% being singletons. The sample taken for sequencing was peripheral blood. These receptors originate from a woman at least 80 years old with COVID-19, enrolled during active disease.

This chain links TRBV25-1 with TRBJ2-5; 8 bases match TRBD1. Germline V gene lookup returns CDR1 MGHDK and CDR2 SYGVNS. This CDR3 spans 13 amino acids. Trimming at V came to 5 bases and at J to 7 bases, leaving 6 bases not matched to a gene. Written as DNA, the CDR3 is TGTGCCAGCAGTCAGGGAACAGGGGGGACCCAGTACTTC. This encodes CASSQGTGGTQYF.

The chain recombines TRBV24-1 with TRBJ2-1; 7 bases line up with TRBD1. The V gene end was trimmed by 7 bases and the J gene end by 9 bases; junction bases not matched to a gene: 17. Germline loops: CDR1 KGHDR, CDR2 SFDVKD. The CDR3 consists of 16 residues. The CDR3 loop is CATSSLGQVGLGEQFF. In DNA form, the CDR3 reads TGTGCCACCAGCTCACTTGGACAGGTGGGGTTAGGTGAGCAGTTCTTC.

The chain is built from TRBV5-1 and TRBJ2-2; 7 nucleotides line up with TRBD1. CDR3 size: 15 residues. Germline CDR1 SGHRS, CDR2 YFSETQ. With V trimmed by 4 bases and J by 8 bases, 11 bases remained unmatched. CDR3 loop: CASSPSGQTPGELFF. For the CDR3, the DNA is TGCGCCAGCAGCCCCTCGGGACAGACACCTGGGGAGCTGTTTTTT.

The CDR3 loop reads CASSHGRLGAYNEQFF. CDR3 nucleotides: TGTGCCAGCAGCCACGGAAGATTGGGGGCTTACAATGAGCAGTTCTTC. This chain joins TRBV7-8 and TRBJ2-1; D possibly corresponds to TRBD1 (6 bases). V lost 5 bases and J lost 4, with 18 bases in between. Germline CDR1 is SGHVS and CDR2 is FQNEAQ. This CDR3 contains 16 residues.

The CDR3, as DNA: TGTGCCAGTAGTCGAGCGGGGCCGTTCAATGAGCAGTTCTTC. Translation gives CASSRAGPFNEQFF. The rearrangement joins TRBV19 to TRBJ2-1, with 7 positions matching TRBD2. CDR1 and CDR2 (germline): LNHDA, SQIVND (reference sequence). The V gene end was trimmed by 5 bases and the J gene end by 6 bases; junction bases not matched to a gene: 7. The CDR3 spans 14 residues.

V usage is TRBV18 and J usage is TRBJ2-7; no firm D call. Trimming shortened V by 3 bases and J by 0 bases, and 9 bases separated the two germline ends. Germline values: CDR1 KGHSH, CDR2 LQKENI. The CDR3 length is 14 residues. CDR3 DNA sequence: TGTGCCAGCTCACCGCTCCTGAGCTCCTACGAGCAGTACTTC. This codes for CASSPLLSSYEQYF.

V is TRBV27 and J is TRBJ2-1; TRBD1 aligns across 7 bases. There are 15 residues in the CDR3. V was pared by 1 base and J by 8 bases, with 8 bases of the junction left unmatched. From germline, CDR1 is MNHEY and CDR2 SMNVEV (reference sequence). CDR3 in amino acids: CASSLLSTGTYEQFF. The CDR3 DNA is TGTGCCAGCAGTTTATTATCGACAGGGACCTATGAGCAGTTCTTC.

The chain employs TRBV7-8 and TRBJ2-7, with 9 bases aligning to TRBD1. Trimming cost V 1 base and J 7 bases; bases outside gene matches: 5. This CDR3 is built from 14 residues. Germline CDR1 and CDR2: SGHVS and FQNEAQ. The CDR3 region has the DNA TGTGCCAGCAGCTTAGGGGGACAGGGCTGGGAGCAGTACTTC. As protein: CASSLGGQGWEQYF.

This clone was counted a few times. The gene calls are TRBV19 and TRBJ2-1, with 8 nucleotides matching TRBD2. Per germline, CDR1 LNHDA and CDR2 SQIVND (reference sequence). V was pared by 6 bases and J by 8 bases, with 9 bases of the junction left unmatched. The CDR3 contains 14 residues. The DNA of the CDR3 is TGTGCCAGTAGACGGGGACTAGGAGGCGATGAGCAGTTCTTC. Translated: CASRRGLGGDEQFF. The full variable domain, rest sourced from reference TRBV19 and TRBJ2-1, is DGGITQSPKYLFRKEGQNVTLSCEQNLNHDAMYWYRQDPGQGLRLIYYSQIVNDFQKGDIAEGYSVSREKKESFPLTVTSAQKNPTAFYLCASRRGLGGDEQFFGPGTRLTVL.

This clone occurred a few times. V and J are TRBV7-2 and TRBJ2-3; a weak D match, TRBD1 (5 bases). Per the germline V gene, CDR1 is SGHTA and CDR2 is FQGNSA. Trimming removed 5 bases from V and 3 bases from J, with 15 bases in between. This CDR3 has 15 amino acids. CDR3 protein: CASSVVGPGTDTQYF. CDR3 DNA: TGTGCCAGCAGCGTTGTGGGGCCAGGAACAGATACGCAGTATTTT.

The J gene is TRBJ2-7, the V gene TRBV7-2, with a tentative D call TRBD2 (7 bases). Trimming cost V 5 bases and J 0 bases, with 17 bases left between them. CDR3 length equals 16 residues. Germline CDR1 SGHTA, CDR2 FQGNSA. CDR3 bases: TGTGCCAGCAGCCCGGGGGGCGGAGGAGGCTCCTACGAGCAGTACTTC. It is translated as CASSPGGGGGSYEQYF.

The V and J genes are TRBV18 and TRBJ1-5; D not certain. The CDR3 has 15 residues. Germline V gene data show CDR1 as KGHSH and CDR2 as LQKENI. V was cut by 2 bases and J by 0 bases, with 8 bases left in between. The CDR3 DNA is TGTGCCAGCTCACCAAACGGGATTAGCAATCAGCCCCAGCATTTT. Amino acid sequence: CASSPNGISNQPQHF.

The gene calls are TRBV7-9 and TRBJ1-3, with D perhaps TRBD1 (5 bases). This CDR3 is 16 amino acids long. The V gene's germline CDR1 is SEHNR and CDR2 FQNEAQ (reference sequence). The germline V and J ends were trimmed by 3 bases and 4 bases, with 16 bases remaining between them. The CDR3 spells CASSFLPPGQGNTIYF. In nucleotides, the CDR3 is TGTGCCAGCAGCTTCTTACCGCCAGGGCAGGGAAACACCATATATTTT.

The chain combines TRBV5-6 with TRBJ1-2; no firm D call. The germline CDR1 and CDR2 sequences are SGHDT and YYEEEE. The CDR3 contains 15 residues. Trimming removed 0 bases from V and 4 bases from J, with 13 bases in between. The CDR3 loop reads CASSLAPRPIYGYTF. The DNA for the CDR3 is TGTGCCAGCAGCTTGGCTCCCAGGCCTATCTATGGCTACACCTTC.

This clone was detected only once. The chain couples TRBV7-6 to TRBJ2-5, with a possible D match to TRBD1 (5 bases). Germline assignment: CDR1 SGHVS and CDR2 FNYEAQ. This CDR3 region has 16 residues. The V and J ends lost 3 bases and 0 bases respectively, with 14 bases between them. The CDR3 DNA reads as TGTGCCAGCAGCTTCCTCGGACACCCGTACCAAGAGACCCAGTACTTC. It is translated as CASSFLGHPYQETQYF. Full variable domain (rest looked up from reference TRBV7-6 and TRBJ2-5): GAGVSQSPRYKVTKRGQDVALRCDPISGHVSLYWYRQALGQGPEFLTYFNYEAQQDKSGLPNDRFSAERPEGSISTLTIQRTEQRDSAMYRCASSFLGHPYQETQYFGPGTRLLVL.

There are a few counts of this clone. V is TRBV11-2 and J is TRBJ2-5; 7 bases are shared with TRBD1. The CDR3 contains 12 residues. The germline V gene encodes CDR1 SGHAT and CDR2 FQNNGV. V trimming: 6 bases; J trimming: 13 bases; junction bases outside the gene matches: 11. The DNA for the CDR3 is TGTGCCAGCAGAGGGGACAGTCGGGATCTGTACTTC. Protein sequence: CASRGDSRDLYF.

The chain employs TRBV6-5 and TRBJ2-7; 9 bases fit TRBD1. CDR3 size: 14 residues. Per germline, CDR1 MNHEY and CDR2 SVGAGI. Trimming removed 5 bases from V and 3 bases from J; junction bases left unmatched: 5. The CDR3 DNA is TGTGCCAGCAGTCGGACAGGGGATGGCTACGAGCAGTACTTC. Translating gives CASSRTGDGYEQYF.

This clone has only one observation. The chain joins TRBV4-3 to TRBJ2-7, with a tentative D call TRBD2 (5 bases). Germline values: CDR1 LGHNA, CDR2 YSLEER. V was clipped by 0 bases and J by 6 bases, with 9 bases between them. The CDR3 length is 13 residues. Here the CDR3 reads CASSQDGRGEQYF. DNA for the CDR3: TGCGCCAGCAGCCAAGATGGTCGGGGCGAGCAGTACTTC.

This chain joins TRBV7-3 and TRBJ1-1; the D gene is possibly TRBD1 (6 bases). Trimming removed 1 base from V and 11 bases from J, with 20 bases in between. The germline V gene has CDR1 SGHTA and CDR2 FQGTGA. CDR3 length equals 15 residues. The chain's CDR3 is CASSLKGGALVNAFF. The CDR3 DNA sequence: TGTGCCAGCAGCTTAAAAGGGGGGGCTCTCGTGAACGCTTTCTTT.

The V call is TRBV4-3, the J call TRBJ2-3; possible D gene TRBD1, 6 bases. The CDR3 extends over 15 amino acids. Germline CDR1 is LGHNA and CDR2 is YSLEER. V gave up 4 bases and J gave up 2 bases, with 13 bases separating them. This CDR3 is CASSRQVDPTDTQYF. The CDR3 coding sequence is TGCGCCAGCAGCCGACAGGTGGACCCCACAGATACGCAGTATTTT.

CDR3 sequence (DNA): TGTGCCTCCCTTGGGCTCTACAATGAGCAGTTCTTC. Translating it yields CASLGLYNEQFF. This chain uses TRBV10-3 with TRBJ2-1; D unresolved. Trimming stripped 11 bases from V and 3 bases from J, with 11 bases between. Germline loops: CDR1 ENHRY, CDR2 SYGVKD. The CDR3 spans 12 residues.

This rearrangement joins TRBV18 to TRBJ2-7, with TRBD1 matching 10 bases. Germline trimming cut 3 bases from V and 5 bases from J; bases unmatched to any gene: 7. CDR1 and CDR2 from the germline V gene are KGHSH and LQKENI. The CDR3 runs to 15 residues. The CDR3 reads CASSPSTGGYHEQYF. DNA for the CDR3: TGTGCCAGCTCACCGTCGACAGGGGGCTATCACGAGCAGTACTTC.

Only one count was recorded for this clone. This chain links TRBV2 with TRBJ1-1, with D tentatively TRBD1 (6 bases). Germline V gene lookup returns CDR1 SNHLY and CDR2 FYNNEI. The CDR3 covers 14 residues. Trimming pared 1 base from V and 5 bases from J, leaving 11 bases between. The CDR3 coding sequence is TGTGCCAGCAGTGAAGACAGGGTTAGGACTGAAGCTTTCTTT. It codes for CASSEDRVRTEAFF.

This chain uses TRBV5-8 with TRBJ2-5; unclear D gene. This CDR3 has 14 amino acids. Germline V gene sequence: CDR1 SGHTS, CDR2 YDEGEE. Trimming pared 6 bases from V and 0 bases from J, leaving 12 bases between. The CDR3: CASTMTMYQETQYF. CDR3 nucleotide sequence: TGTGCCAGCACCATGACAATGTACCAAGAGACCCAGTACTTC.

The chain uses TRBV27 and TRBJ2-2, with 7 bases matching TRBD1. CDR3 length equals 15 residues. V was pared by 6 bases and J by 7 bases, with 11 bases of the junction left unmatched. The germline V gene encodes CDR1 MNHEY and CDR2 SMNVEV (reference sequence). CDR3 loop: CASSSIQGNYGELFF. In nucleotides, the CDR3 is TGTGCCAGCAGCTCCATACAGGGGAACTACGGGGAGCTGTTTTTT.

This clone was observed once. The CDR3 region is CASSPGRQTEAFF. The CDR3 DNA sequence: TGTGCCAGCTCACCTGGCCGACAGACTGAAGCTTTCTTT. V and J are TRBV18 and TRBJ1-1, with D perhaps matching TRBD1 (5 bases). Germline V gene sequence: CDR1 KGHSH, CDR2 LQKENI. CDR3 length: 13 amino acids. V lost 3 bases and J 5 bases, leaving 10 bases between the germline ends.